Presented here are 22 T cell receptor beta chains from one specimen sequenced in a study of early stage breast cancer tumors. Only in-frame clones appear in the TCRdb table, and some are missing; sequencing was by immunoSEQ multiplex PCR. The table lists more than 65,000 clones, over 80% of them singletons. The sample comprised blood. All receptors come from a person aged 40 to 49 with breast cancer.

The chain links TRBV30 to TRBJ1-2; D ambiguous. CDR1 is GTSNPN and CDR2 is SVGIG in the germline V gene (reference sequence). The germline V and J ends were trimmed by 5 bases and 4 bases, with 8 bases remaining between them. The CDR3 totals 11 residues. This CDR3 reads CAWSGFYGYTF. In nucleotides, the CDR3 is TGTGCCTGGTCGGGCTTCTATGGCTACACCTTC. Full variable domain (outside the CDR3, taken from reference TRBV30 and TRBJ1-2): SQTIHQWPATLVQPVGSPLSLECTVEGTSNPNLYWYRQAAGRGLQLLFYSVGIGQISSEVPQNLSASRPQDRQFILSSKKLLLSDSGFYLCAWSGFYGYTFGSGTRLTVV.

This clone has just a few counts. The V and J genes are TRBV7-9 and TRBJ1-1; tentatively, D is TRBD1 (5 bases). The germline V gene encodes CDR1 SEHNR and CDR2 FQNEAQ (reference sequence). V lost 6 bases, J lost 8 bases, and 16 bases lay in between. The CDR3 covers 13 residues. The CDR3 DNA follows: TGTGCCAGCAGTTCCCAATCAGGGTCCGAAGCTTTCTTT. This encodes CASSSQSGSEAFF.

The J gene is TRBJ1-1, the V gene TRBV6-5; TRBD1 agrees at 9 bases. CDR1 is MNHEY, CDR2 SVGAGI, per germline. CDR3 size: 14 residues. Trimming at V came to 5 bases and at J to 7 bases, leaving 8 bases not matched to a gene. The CDR3, as DNA: TGTGCCAGCAGTCAAGGACAGGGGCTCAATGAAGCTTTCTTT. The encoded protein is CASSQGQGLNEAFF.

This clone was seen a single time. The CDR3 region is CASSLMSGVPLNTEAFF. CDR3 sequence (DNA): TGTGCCAGCAGCTTGATGAGCGGGGTCCCTTTGAACACTGAAGCTTTCTTT. The chain joins TRBV5-6 to TRBJ1-1; D is uncertain. CDR3 size: 17 residues. Deletions cut 1 base from V and 0 bases from J, with 16 bases between. Germline V gives CDR1 SGHDT, CDR2 YYEEEE.

The chain couples TRBV7-2 to TRBJ2-7, with TRBD2 identical over 7 bases. Germline V lookup: CDR1 SGHTA, CDR2 FQGNSA. The CDR3 spans 14 residues. Trimming cost V 1 base and J 3 bases; bases outside gene matches: 3. The CDR3 nucleotides are TGTGCCAGCAGCTTAGGGCTAGCGGTCTACGAGCAGTACTTC. Its protein product is CASSLGLAVYEQYF.

This rearrangement joins TRBV28 to TRBJ1-2; possible D gene TRBD1, 6 bases. Between the trimmed V and J ends, which lost 8 bases and 8 bases, there was a span of 21 bases. The CDR3 extends over 14 amino acids. The germline V gene encodes CDR1 MDHEN and CDR2 SYDVKM. CDR3 region: CASWGAAPVGGYTF. The DNA of the CDR3 is TGTGCCAGCTGGGGGGCGGCCCCAGTCGGGGGCTACACCTTC.

CDR3 DNA: TGCGCCAGCAGCTTACAGAGGCCCTCTGGAAACACCATATATTTT. It yields the protein CASSLQRPSGNTIYF. The V call is TRBV5-1, the J call TRBJ1-3; D gene ambiguous. The CDR3 contains 15 residues. Germline V gene data show CDR1 as SGHRS and CDR2 as YFSETQ. Trimming removed 2 bases from V and 0 bases from J, with 9 bases in between.

This clone showed up just once. The chain is built from TRBV10-2 and TRBJ1-4; tentatively, D is TRBD1 (6 bases). CDR1 is WSHSY and CDR2 is SAAADI in the germline V gene. V lost 8 bases, J lost 6 bases, and 13 bases lay in between. The CDR3 totals 13 residues. The CDR3 DNA reads TGCGCCAGCCTAAACAGGGTCGATGAAAAACTGTTTTTT. This translates into CASLNRVDEKLFF.

The chain has TRBV28 and TRBJ2-5; TRBD2 matches 10 bases. The CDR3 extends over 16 amino acids. V gave up 6 bases and J gave up 4 bases; unmatched junction bases: 11. Germline V CDR1 and CDR2: MDHEN, SYDVKM. CDR3 amino acids: CASSQGLAGEGETQYF. For the CDR3, the DNA is TGTGCCAGCAGCCAGGGCCTAGCGGGAGAGGGAGAGACCCAGTACTTC.

V and J are TRBV30 and TRBJ2-5; either TRBD1 or TRBD2 may fit D (5 bases each). The V end lost 2 bases, the J end lost 1 base, and 11 bases lay between the germline ends. Germline-derived CDR1 and CDR2 are GTSNPN and SVGIG (reference sequence). The CDR3 contains 14 residues. The CDR3 region is CAWSLGPAQETQYF. The CDR3 region has the DNA TGTGCCTGGAGTTTGGGACCGGCCCAAGAGACCCAGTACTTC.

This chain links TRBV2 with TRBJ2-2; tentatively, D is TRBD2 (5 bases). The CDR3 spans 15 residues. CDR1 is SNHLY and CDR2 is FYNNEI in the germline V gene. V gave up 2 bases and J gave up 6 bases, with 13 bases separating them. The CDR3 sequence: CASSERMRAAGELFF. For the CDR3, the DNA is TGTGCCAGCAGTGAAAGGATGAGGGCAGCCGGGGAGCTGTTTTTT. The full variable domain, its missing parts supplied by reference TRBV2 and TRBJ2-2, is EPEVTQTPSHQVTQMGQEVILRCVPISNHLYFYWYRQILGQKVEFLVSFYNNEISEKSEIFDDQFSVERPDGSNFTLKIRSTKLEDSAMYFCASSERMRAAGELFFGEGSRLTVL.

The chain is built from TRBV28 and TRBJ2-4, with 7 positions matching TRBD2. V trimming: 3 bases; J trimming: 3 bases; junction bases outside the gene matches: 8. CDR3 size: 16 residues. CDR1 MDHEN and CDR2 SYDVKM come from the germline V gene. The CDR3 region has the DNA TGTGCCAGCAGTTTGGTCGGGGGGAAATTCAAAAACATTCAGTACTTC. Its translation is CASSLVGGKFKNIQYF.

This clone was seen a few times. The V and J genes are TRBV2 and TRBJ2-2; unclear D gene. There are 12 residues in the CDR3. The V gene's germline CDR1 is SNHLY and CDR2 FYNNEI. The V gene lost 3 bases and the J gene lost 4 bases, with 3 bases spanning the gap. For the CDR3, the DNA is TGTGCCAGCAGTGATCGCACCGGGGAGCTGTTTTTT. The encoded protein is CASSDRTGELFF.

The genes are TRBV29-1 and TRBJ2-1; 9 bases are shared with TRBD2. This CDR3 is built from 13 residues. CDR1 and CDR2 (germline): SQVTM, ANQGSEA. The trim removed 8 bases at V and 9 bases at J, leaving 11 bases unmatched. Here the CDR3 DNA reads TGCAGCCCCAGCGGGAGGTCCTCCTGTGAGCAGTTCTTC. The encoded protein is CSPSGRSSCEQFF.

The gene calls are TRBV4-1 and TRBJ2-1; unclear D gene. This CDR3 is built from 15 residues. V dropped 4 bases and J dropped 3 bases, with 13 bases sitting between them. Germline V gene data show CDR1 as MGHRA and CDR2 as YSYEKL. The CDR3 bases are TGCGCCAGCAGCCCCTCACCAGCGAGCTACAATGAGCAGTTCTTC. Residues: CASSPSPASYNEQFF.

In this sample, this clone turned up once. The CDR3 reads CASSVGAGAKNIQYF. The CDR3 nucleotides are TGTGCCAGCAGCGTAGGAGCGGGAGCCAAAAACATTCAGTACTTC. The rearrangement joins TRBV9 to TRBJ2-4; D is possibly TRBD2 (6 bases). Per the germline V gene, CDR1 is SGDLS and CDR2 is YYNGEE. The CDR3 contains 15 residues. Trimming left V 0 bases short and J 0 bases short, with 7 bases between. Full variable domain (rest looked up from reference TRBV9 and TRBJ2-4): DSGVTQTPKHLITATGQRVTLRCSPRSGDLSVYWYQQSLDQGLQFLIQYYNGEERAKGNILERFSAQQFPDLHSELNLSSLELGDSALYFCASSVGAGAKNIQYFGAGTRLSVL.

V gene TRBV28 combines with J gene TRBJ1-5, with no clear D. Germline-derived CDR1 and CDR2 are MDHEN and SYDVKM. V was cut by 6 bases and J by 3 bases, with 12 bases left in between. CDR3 length: 14 amino acids. CDR3 DNA sequence: TGTGCCAGCAGCCCCAACAGAAACAATCAGCCCCAGCATTTT. This codes for CASSPNRNNQPQHF.

The rearrangement uses TRBV19 and TRBJ1-1; D call uncertain. The CDR3 runs 13 residues. Germline assignment: CDR1 LNHDA and CDR2 SQIVND (reference sequence). V lost 3 bases and J lost 8, with 13 bases in between. CDR3 in DNA: TGTGCCAGTAGTATGATGGTGAGCGAGGAAGCTTTCTTT. Translated: CASSMMVSEEAFF.

This chain joins TRBV21-1 and TRBJ1-1; the table's TRBD1 call for D was not verified on the DNA. TRBV21-1 is a documented pseudogene. The CDR3 has 14 residues. The CDR3 reads CASLPFPVYTEAFF. The CDR3 DNA follows: TGTGCCAGCCTGCCATTTCCAGTCTACACTGAAGCTTTCTTT.

The chain links TRBV4-1 to TRBJ1-1; D call uncertain. V was shortened by 0 bases and J by 7 bases, with 9 bases between the two germline ends. In germline, CDR1 is MGHRA, CDR2 YSYEKL. This CDR3 is built from 13 residues. CDR3 sequence reads: CASSQEAPVEAFF. CDR3 nucleotides: TGCGCCAGCAGCCAAGAGGCCCCGGTTGAAGCTTTCTTT.

The CDR3 nucleotides read TGTGCCAGCAAGGGCACAGGACCCTATGGCTACACCTTC. Translating it yields CASKGTGPYGYTF. The chain is built from TRBV28 and TRBJ1-2, with D possibly matching TRBD1 (5 bases). This CDR3 has 13 amino acids. CDR1 MDHEN and CDR2 SYDVKM come from the germline V gene. V was cut by 7 bases and J by 4 bases, with 13 bases left in between.

This sequence joins TRBV7-8 and TRBJ2-7, with D possibly TRBD1 on 6 matching bases. The CDR3 totals 11 residues. The germline V and J ends were trimmed by 5 bases and 9 bases, with 11 bases remaining between them. Germline lookup yields CDR1 SGHVS and CDR2 FQNEAQ. The CDR3 loop reads CASSVKDRQYF. As DNA, the CDR3 is TGTGCCAGCAGCGTAAAGGACAGGCAGTACTTC.